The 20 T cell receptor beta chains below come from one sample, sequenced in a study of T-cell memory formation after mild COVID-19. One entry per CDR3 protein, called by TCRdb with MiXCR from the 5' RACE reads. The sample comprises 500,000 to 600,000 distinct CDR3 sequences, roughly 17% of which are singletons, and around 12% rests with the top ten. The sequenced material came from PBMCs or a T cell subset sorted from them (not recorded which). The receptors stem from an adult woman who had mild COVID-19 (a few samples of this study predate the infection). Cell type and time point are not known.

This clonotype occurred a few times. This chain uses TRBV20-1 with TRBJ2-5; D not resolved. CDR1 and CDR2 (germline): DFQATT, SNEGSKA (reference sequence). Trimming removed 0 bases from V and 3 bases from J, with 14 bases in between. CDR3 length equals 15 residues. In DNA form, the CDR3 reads TGCAGTGCTAGAGATGGGTGGTACGAAAAAGAGACCCAGTACTTC. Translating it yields CSARDGWYEKETQYF.

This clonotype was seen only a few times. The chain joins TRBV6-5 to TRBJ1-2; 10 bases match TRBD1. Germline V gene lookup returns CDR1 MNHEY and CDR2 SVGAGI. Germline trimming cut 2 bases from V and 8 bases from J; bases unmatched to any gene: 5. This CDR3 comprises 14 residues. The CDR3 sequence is CASSYTGQGGGYTF. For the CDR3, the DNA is TGTGCCAGCAGTTACACCGGACAGGGGGGAGGCTACACCTTC.

The CDR3 here is CASNPDRRRGYTF. The CDR3 bases are TGTGCCAGCAATCCGGACAGGAGGCGCGGCTACACCTTC. This chain joins TRBV2 and TRBJ1-2, with TRBD1 matching over 7 bases. The CDR3 extends over 13 amino acids. Losses at the gene ends were 7 bases for V and 8 bases for J; bases not matched to a gene: 10. The germline CDR1 and CDR2 sequences are SNHLY and FYNNEI.

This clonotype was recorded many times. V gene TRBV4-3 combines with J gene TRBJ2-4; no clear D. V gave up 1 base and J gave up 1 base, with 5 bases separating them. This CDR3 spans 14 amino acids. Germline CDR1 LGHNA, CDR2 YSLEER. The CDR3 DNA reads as TGCGCCAGCAGCCAAGCCAGGGCCAAAAACATTCAGTACTTC. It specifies CASSQARAKNIQYF.

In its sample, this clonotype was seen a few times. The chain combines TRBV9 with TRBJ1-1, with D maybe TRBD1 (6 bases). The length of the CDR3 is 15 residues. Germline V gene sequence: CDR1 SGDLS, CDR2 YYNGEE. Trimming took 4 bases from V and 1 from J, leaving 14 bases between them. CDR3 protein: CASSSSDRRNTEAFF. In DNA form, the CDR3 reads TGTGCCAGCAGCAGCTCGGACAGACGGAACACTGAAGCTTTCTTT.

CDR3 in amino acids: CASSFRDSYTEAFF. Here the CDR3 DNA reads TGCGCCAGCAGCTTCCGGGACAGCTACACTGAAGCTTTCTTT. This chain joins TRBV5-1 and TRBJ1-1; 7 positions agree with TRBD1. Germline V gives CDR1 SGHRS, CDR2 YFSETQ. J lost 3 bases, V lost 2 bases, and 4 bases had no gene match. This CDR3 region has 14 residues.

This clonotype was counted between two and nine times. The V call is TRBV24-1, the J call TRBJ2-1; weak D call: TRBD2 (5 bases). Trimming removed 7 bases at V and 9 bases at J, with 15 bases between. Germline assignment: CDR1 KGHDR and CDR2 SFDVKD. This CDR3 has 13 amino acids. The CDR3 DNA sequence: TGTGCCACCAGCGATGGAAACAGCGGTGAGCAGTTCTTC. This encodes CATSDGNSGEQFF.

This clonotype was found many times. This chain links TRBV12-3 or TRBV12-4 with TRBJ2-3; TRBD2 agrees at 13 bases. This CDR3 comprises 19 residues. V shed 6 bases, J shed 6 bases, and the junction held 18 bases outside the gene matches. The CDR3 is CASRTTSGRSPAYTDTQYF. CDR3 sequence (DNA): TGTGCCAGCAGGACGACTAGCGGGAGGAGTCCCGCGTACACGGATACGCAGTATTTT.

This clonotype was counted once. CDR3 in amino acids: CASSMTGGGQPQHF. The CDR3, as DNA: TGTGCCAGCAGTATGACAGGAGGCGGGCAGCCCCAGCATTTT. The chain joins TRBV12-3 or TRBV12-4 to TRBJ1-5; TRBD1 is a possible D gene (6 bases). This CDR3 spans 14 amino acids. Trimming left V 5 bases short and J 7 bases short, with 15 bases between.

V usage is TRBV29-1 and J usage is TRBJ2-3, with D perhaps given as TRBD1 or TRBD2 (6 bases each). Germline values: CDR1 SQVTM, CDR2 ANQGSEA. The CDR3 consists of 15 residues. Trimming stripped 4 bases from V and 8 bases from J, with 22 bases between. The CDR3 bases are TGCAGCGTTGGAGACCCCGGGGGCCTCGCGGGTACGCAGTATTTT. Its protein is CSVGDPGGLAGTQYF.

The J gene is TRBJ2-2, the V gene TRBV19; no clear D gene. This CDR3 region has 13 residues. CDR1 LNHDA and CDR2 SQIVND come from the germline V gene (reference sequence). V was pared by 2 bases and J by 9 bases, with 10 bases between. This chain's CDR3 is CASSIPSSWELFF. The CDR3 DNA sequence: TGTGCCAGTAGTATACCATCCTCCTGGGAGCTGTTTTTT.

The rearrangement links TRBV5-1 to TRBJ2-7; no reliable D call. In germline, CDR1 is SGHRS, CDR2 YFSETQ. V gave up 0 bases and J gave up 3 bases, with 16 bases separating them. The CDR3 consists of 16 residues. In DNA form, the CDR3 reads TGCGCCAGCAGCTTGGTATCCGCTCAACTGAGCTACGAGCAGTACTTC. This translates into CASSLVSAQLSYEQYF.

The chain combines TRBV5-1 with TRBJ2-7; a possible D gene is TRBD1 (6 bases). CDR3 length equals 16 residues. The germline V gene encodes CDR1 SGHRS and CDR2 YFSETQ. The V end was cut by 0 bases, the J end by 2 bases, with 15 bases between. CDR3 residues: CASSLDGESGAYEQYF. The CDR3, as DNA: TGCGCCAGCAGCTTGGACGGGGAGTCAGGGGCCTACGAGCAGTACTTC.

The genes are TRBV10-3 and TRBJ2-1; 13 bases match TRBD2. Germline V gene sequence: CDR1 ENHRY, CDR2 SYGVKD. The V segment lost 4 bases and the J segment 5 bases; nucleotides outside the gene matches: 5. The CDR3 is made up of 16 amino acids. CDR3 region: CAISVRLAGGHNEQFF. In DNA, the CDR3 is TGTGCCATCAGTGTTAGACTAGCGGGGGGTCACAATGAGCAGTTCTTC.

The DNA of the CDR3 is TGTGCCAGCTCACCTATCAAGGACGGCACTAACTATGGCTACACCTTC. It specifies CASSPIKDGTNYGYTF. This chain joins TRBV18 and TRBJ1-2; unclear D gene. Trimming stripped 3 bases from V and 0 bases from J, with 14 bases between. This CDR3 is built from 16 residues. The germline V gene has CDR1 KGHSH and CDR2 LQKENI.

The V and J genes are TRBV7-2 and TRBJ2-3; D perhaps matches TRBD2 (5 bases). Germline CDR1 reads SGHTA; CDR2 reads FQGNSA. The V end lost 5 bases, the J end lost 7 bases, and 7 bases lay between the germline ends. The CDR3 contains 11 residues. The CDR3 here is CASSPGYTQYF. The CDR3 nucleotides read TGTGCCAGCAGCCCGGGGTATACGCAGTATTTT. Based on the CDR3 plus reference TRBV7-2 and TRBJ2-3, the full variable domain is GAGVSQSPSNKVTEKGKDVELRCDPISGHTALYWYRQSLGQGLEFLIYFQGNSAPDKSGLPSDRFSAERTGGSVSTLTIQRTQQEDSAVYLCASSPGYTQYFGPGTRLTVL.

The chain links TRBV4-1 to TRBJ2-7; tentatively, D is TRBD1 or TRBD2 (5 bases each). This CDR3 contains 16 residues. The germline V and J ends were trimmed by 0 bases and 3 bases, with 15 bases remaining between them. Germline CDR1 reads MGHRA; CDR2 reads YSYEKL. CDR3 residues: CASSQDAGTLLYEQYF. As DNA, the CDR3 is TGCGCCAGCAGCCAAGATGCCGGGACCTTACTCTACGAGCAGTACTTC.

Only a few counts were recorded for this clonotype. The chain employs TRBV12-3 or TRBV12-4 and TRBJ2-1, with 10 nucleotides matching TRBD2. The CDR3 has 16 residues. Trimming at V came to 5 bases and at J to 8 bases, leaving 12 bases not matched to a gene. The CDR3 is CASSPRVAGGQDEQFF. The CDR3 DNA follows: TGTGCCAGCAGTCCCCGGGTAGCGGGGGGCCAGGATGAGCAGTTCTTC.

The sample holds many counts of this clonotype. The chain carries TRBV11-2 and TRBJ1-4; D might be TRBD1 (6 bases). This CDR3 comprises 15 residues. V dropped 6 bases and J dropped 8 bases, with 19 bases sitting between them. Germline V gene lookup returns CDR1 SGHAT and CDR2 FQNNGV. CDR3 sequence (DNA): TGTGCCAGCAGTTCCAACAGGGTTGTACGGGAAAAACTGTTTTTT. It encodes CASSSNRVVREKLFF.

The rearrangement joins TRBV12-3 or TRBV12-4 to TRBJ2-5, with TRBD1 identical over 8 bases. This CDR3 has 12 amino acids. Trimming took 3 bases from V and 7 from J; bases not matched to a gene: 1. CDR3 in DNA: TGTGCCAGCAGTTTGGGGACAGGGACCCAGTACTTC. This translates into CASSLGTGTQYF.